Shown below are 15 T cell receptor beta chains from a single sample sequenced in a study of cytomegalovirus exposure and HLA in healthy donors. The primer mix had 60 Vbeta and 13 Jbeta primers. The data were produced by immunoSEQ multiplex PCR, yet TCRdb's version contains in-frame clones alone and is incomplete. The sample shows 55,000 to 80,000 clones, about 72% of them seen only once. Sequencing was done on a sample of PBMCs. The receptors were sampled from a man aged 40-49 years in good health and CMV-seropositive.

This clone was picked up a small number of times. The chain uses TRBV28 and TRBJ1-3; 8 nucleotides align to TRBD1. This CDR3 is 17 amino acids long. V lost 5 bases to trimming and J lost 0 bases; unmatched junction nucleotides: 9. Germline V gene data show CDR1 as MDHEN and CDR2 as SYDVKM. In DNA, the CDR3 is TGTGCCAGCAGTCCCCCTTCAGGGGGCGGCTCTGGAAACACCATATATTTT. Amino acids: CASSPPSGGGSGNTIYF.

The J gene is TRBJ1-6, the V gene TRBV4-3; D is uncertain. Per germline, CDR1 LGHNA and CDR2 YSLEER. The CDR3 spans 15 residues. Trimming pared 0 bases from V and 7 bases from J, leaving 10 bases between. CDR3 nucleotides: TGCGCCAGCAGCCAAGATCGACTGGTAAATTCACCCCTCCACTTT. It yields the protein CASSQDRLVNSPLHF.

The chain links TRBV28 to TRBJ2-5; 9 nucleotides align to TRBD2. With 4 bases clipped from V and 5 bases from J, the junction kept 5 bases outside the gene matches. The length of the CDR3 is 14 residues. Germline lookup yields CDR1 MDHEN and CDR2 SYDVKM. The CDR3 region is CASSSTGLAETQYF. DNA for the CDR3: TGTGCCAGCAGTTCCACCGGACTAGCGGAGACCCAGTACTTC.

The gene calls are TRBV14 and TRBJ2-3; D gene ambiguous. V dropped 0 bases and J dropped 5 bases, with 6 bases sitting between them. CDR1 and CDR2 (germline): SGHDN, FVKESK. The CDR3 is 13 residues long. The DNA of the CDR3 is TGTGCCAGCAGCCAAGAGCTAGGAGATACGCAGTATTTT. It encodes CASSQELGDTQYF.

The V gene is TRBV11-3, the J gene TRBJ2-2; no clear D. With 5 bases removed from V and 3 bases from J, the gap between germline ends came to 13 bases. In germline, CDR1 is SGHNT, CDR2 YENEEA. This CDR3 region has 15 residues. CDR3 in DNA: TGTGCCAGCAGCATAGGTATTTCGGACACCGGGGAGCTGTTTTTT. Its protein is CASSIGISDTGELFF. The complete variable domain, with remaining parts taken from reference TRBV11-3 and TRBJ2-2, reads EAGVVQSPRYKIIEKKQPVAFWCNPISGHNTLYWYLQNLGQGPELLIRYENEEAVDDSQLPKDRFSAERLKGVDSTLKIQPAELGDSAVYLCASSIGISDTGELFFGEGSRLTVL.

In nucleotides, the CDR3 is TGTGCCAGCAGCTTAAGCGGGGGGCATTACACCGGGGAGCTGTTTTTT. Encoded protein: CASSLSGGHYTGELFF. V and J are TRBV11-1 and TRBJ2-2, with 9 bases aligning to TRBD2. CDR1 SGHAT and CDR2 FQDESV come from the germline V gene (reference sequence). CDR3 length: 16 residues. V lost 2 bases, J lost 3 bases, and 4 bases stayed unmatched.

The chain is built from TRBV25-1 and TRBJ2-7; 9 nucleotides match TRBD1. Germline values: CDR1 MGHDK, CDR2 SYGVNS. The CDR3 spans 17 residues. The V and J ends lost 2 bases and 2 bases, in that order; junction bases with no gene match: 10. CDR3 sequence (DNA): TGTGCCAGCAGTGAACCTCTTGGACAGGGGCTGGCCTACGAGCAGTACTTC. Protein product: CASSEPLGQGLAYEQYF.

This sequence joins TRBV19 and TRBJ2-3, with D unclear. This CDR3 comprises 16 residues. Germline values: CDR1 LNHDA, CDR2 SQIVND (reference sequence). V was trimmed by 4 bases and J by 4 bases, leaving 18 bases between them. The CDR3 DNA follows: TGTGCCAGTAGTACCTTCAGGTCGCTCGACGCAGATACGCAGTATTTT. It codes for CASSTFRSLDADTQYF.

This clone has a handful of counts. The genes are TRBV2 and TRBJ1-2; TRBD1 aligns across 8 bases. Trimming removed 6 bases from V and 5 bases from J; junction bases left unmatched: 5. The germline gives CDR1 SNHLY, CDR2 FYNNEI. There are 13 residues in the CDR3. The CDR3 DNA reads as TGTGCCAGCAGAGGACAGGGCCGGTATGGCTACACCTTC. It translates to CASRGQGRYGYTF.

The genes are TRBV9 and TRBJ1-6; D gene unclear. Trimming removed 4 bases at V and 6 bases at J, with 14 bases between. There are 15 residues in the CDR3. Germline V gene lookup returns CDR1 SGDLS and CDR2 YYNGEE. CDR3 amino acids: CASSRNTRSNSPLHF. The CDR3 bases are TGTGCCAGCAGCCGAAACACCAGAAGTAATTCACCCCTCCACTTT.

This chain connects TRBV6-5 to TRBJ2-5; D is unclear. The V and J ends lost 0 bases and 0 bases respectively, with 8 bases between them. This CDR3 comprises 15 residues. Germline CDR1 and CDR2: MNHEY and SVGAGI. This chain's CDR3 is CASSYSVPDQETQYF. The CDR3 bases are TGTGCCAGCAGTTACTCGGTTCCGGACCAAGAGACCCAGTACTTC.

The chain recombines TRBV6-6 with TRBJ1-2; D may be TRBD1 (6 bases). This CDR3 comprises 14 residues. V was cut by 0 bases and J by 6 bases, with 11 bases left in between. Germline CDR1 MNHNY, CDR2 SVGAGI (reference sequence). The CDR3 here is CASSYSDRSNGYTF. CDR3 nucleotides: TGTGCCAGCAGTTACTCCGACAGGTCGAATGGCTACACCTTC.

The V and J genes are TRBV5-4 and TRBJ2-2; 8 bases line up with TRBD1. There are 18 residues in the CDR3. Unmatched junction bases numbered 14, after V lost 4 bases and J lost 3 bases. The germline gives CDR1 SGHNT, CDR2 YYREEE (reference sequence). For the CDR3, the DNA is TGTGCCAGCAGCCCCGGGACAGGCCCTGGGTCGCACACCGGGGAGCTGTTTTTT. Protein: CASSPGTGPGSHTGELFF. Looking up the rest from reference TRBV5-4 and TRBJ2-2 gives the full variable domain: ETGVTQSPTHLIKTRGQQVTLRCSSQSGHNTVSWYQQALGQGPQFIFQYYREEENGRGNFPPRFSGLQFPNYSSELNVNALELDDSALYLCASSPGTGPGSHTGELFFGEGSRLTVL.

This clone came up once. Different DNA sequences within this sample yield the same CDR3. The chain combines TRBV5-1 with TRBJ2-5, with D hard to call. The CDR3 is 11 amino acids. Germline loops: CDR1 SGHRS, CDR2 YFSETQ. V was pared by 2 bases and J by 3 bases, with 2 bases between. Here the CDR3 reads CASSFKETQYF. CDR3 DNA sequence: TGCGCCAGCAGCTTTAAAGAGACCCAGTACTTC. The variable domain in full, with the rest retrieved from reference TRBV5-1 and TRBJ2-5, is KAGVTQTPRYLIKTRGQQVTLSCSPISGHRSVSWYQQTPGQGLQFLFEYFSETQRNKGNFPGRFSGRQFSNSRSEMNVSTLELGDSALYLCASSFKETQYFGPGTRLLVL.

This clone was observed a handful of times. The genes are TRBV5-6 and TRBJ2-3; D is possibly TRBD1 (6 bases). The CDR3 is 14 residues long. V lost 0 bases and J 3 bases, leaving 8 bases between the germline ends. Germline values: CDR1 SGHDT, CDR2 YYEEEE. For the CDR3, the DNA is TGTGCCAGCAGCTTGGGGACAGCAACAGATACGCAGTATTTT. This codes for CASSLGTATDTQYF.